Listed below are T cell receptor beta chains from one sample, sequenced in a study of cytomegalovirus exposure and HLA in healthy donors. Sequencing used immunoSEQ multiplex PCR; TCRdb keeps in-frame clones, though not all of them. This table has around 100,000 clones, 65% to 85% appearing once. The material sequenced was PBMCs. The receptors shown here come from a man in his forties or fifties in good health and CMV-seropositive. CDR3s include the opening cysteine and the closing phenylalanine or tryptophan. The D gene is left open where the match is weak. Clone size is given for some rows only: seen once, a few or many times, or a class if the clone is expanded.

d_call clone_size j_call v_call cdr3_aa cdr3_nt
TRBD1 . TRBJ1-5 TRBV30 CAWSEGGDQPQHF TGTGCCTGGAGTGAAGGGGGCGATCAGCCCCAGCATTTT
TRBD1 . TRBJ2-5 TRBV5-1 CASSAGGRAETQYF TGCGCCAGCAGCGCAGGGGGACGGGCGGAGACCCAGTACTTC
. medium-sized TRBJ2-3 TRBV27 CASSLGGGVDTQYF TGTGCCAGCAGTTTAGGGGGGGGCGTAGATACGCAGTATTTT
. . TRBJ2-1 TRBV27 CASSSTPRGNEQFF TGTGCCAGCAGTTCAACCCCCCGCGGCAATGAGCAGTTCTTC
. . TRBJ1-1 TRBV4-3 CASSQAWGLWTEAFF TGCGCCAGCAGCCAAGCGTGGGGACTATGGACTGAAGCTTTCTTT
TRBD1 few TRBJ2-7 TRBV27 CASSGGRTGHYEQYF TGTGCCAGCAGTGGTGGCAGGACAGGGCACTACGAGCAGTACTTC
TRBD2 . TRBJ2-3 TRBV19 CASRPPSGRTTDTQYF TGTGCCAGCAGGCCCCCCAGCGGGAGGACCACAGATACGCAGTATTTT
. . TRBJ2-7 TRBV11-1 CASSRGDGTYEQYF TGTGCCAGCAGCCGCGGCGACGGAACCTACGAGCAGTACTTC
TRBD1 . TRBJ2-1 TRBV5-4 CASSQTGVGNEQFF TGTGCCAGCAGCCAGACAGGGGTGGGCAATGAGCAGTTCTTC
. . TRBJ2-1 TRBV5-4 CASSLAKSYNEQFF TGTGCCAGCAGCTTGGCCAAGAGCTACAATGAGCAGTTCTTC
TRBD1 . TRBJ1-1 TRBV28 CASSFYPGDRENTEAFF TGTGCCAGCAGTTTTTACCCAGGGGACAGGGAGAACACTGAAGCTTTCTTT
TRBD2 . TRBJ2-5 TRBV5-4 CASSFAGVGETQYF TGTGCCAGCAGCTTCGCGGGAGTGGGAGAGACCCAGTACTTC
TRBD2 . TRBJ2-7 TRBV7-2 CASSPGTSGSVGEQYF TGTGCCAGCAGCCCGGGGACTAGCGGGAGTGTTGGGGAGCAGTACTTC
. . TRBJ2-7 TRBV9 CASSVAGGVGYEQYF TGTGCCAGCAGCGTAGCTGGCGGGGTGGGGTACGAGCAGTACTTC
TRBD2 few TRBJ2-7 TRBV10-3 CAISALSRRERNYEQYF TGTGCCATCAGTGCACTATCCCGGCGGGAGCGCAACTACGAGCAGTACTTC
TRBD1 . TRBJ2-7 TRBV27 CASSPGQGVFYEQYF TGTGCCAGCAGTCCCGGGCAGGGGGTCTTCTACGAGCAGTACTTC
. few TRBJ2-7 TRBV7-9 CASSPGRDYEQYF TGTGCCAGCAGCCCGGGGCGGGATTACGAGCAGTACTTC
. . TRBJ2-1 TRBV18 CASSPPSGPPHEQFF TGTGCCAGCTCACCACCCAGCGGCCCCCCCCATGAGCAGTTCTTC
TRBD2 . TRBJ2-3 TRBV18 CASSSYKGLASADTQYF TGTGCCAGCTCATCCTATAAGGGACTAGCATCGGCAGATACGCAGTATTTT
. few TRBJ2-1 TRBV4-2 CASSQDWDFDNEQFF TGTGCCAGCAGCCAAGATTGGGACTTTGATAATGAGCAGTTCTTC
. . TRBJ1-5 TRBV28 CASSFEGSSNQPQHF TGTGCCAGCAGTTTCGAGGGATCAAGCAATCAGCCCCAGCATTTT
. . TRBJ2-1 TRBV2 CASTERQDTYNEQFF TGTGCCAGCACCGAAAGACAGGACACCTACAATGAGCAGTTCTTC
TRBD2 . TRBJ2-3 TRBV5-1 CASSPGTKASTDTQYF TGCGCCAGCAGCCCCGGGACTAAAGCTAGCACAGATACGCAGTATTTT
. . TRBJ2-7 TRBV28 CASRTTGYEQYF TGTGCCAGCAGGACTACAGGGTACGAGCAGTACTTC
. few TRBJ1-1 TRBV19 CASSGQGVTEAFF TGTGCCAGTTCGGGACAAGGGGTGACTGAAGCTTTCTTT
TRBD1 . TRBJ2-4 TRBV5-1 CASSLGTGGMVKNIQYF TGCGCCAGCAGCCTCGGGACAGGGGGAATGGTCAAAAACATTCAGTACTTC
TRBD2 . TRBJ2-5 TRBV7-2 CASGTSGSEETQYF TGTGCCAGCGGGACTAGCGGGAGTGAAGAGACCCAGTACTTC
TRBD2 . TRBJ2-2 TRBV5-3 CARRGGLVAGPRTGELFF TGTGCCAGAAGGGGAGGGTTAGTAGCGGGGCCGAGGACCGGGGAGCTGTTTTTT
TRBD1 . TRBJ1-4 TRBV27 CASSLTDRGRHTNEKLFF TGTGCCAGCAGTCTTACCGACAGGGGGCGGCACACTAATGAAAAACTGTTTTTT
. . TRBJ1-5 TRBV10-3 CAISVSGERNQPQHF TGTGCCATCAGTGTGTCTGGGGAGCGCAATCAGCCCCAGCATTTT
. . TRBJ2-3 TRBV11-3 CASSLRVTDTQYF TGTGCCAGCAGCTTAAGAGTCACAGATACGCAGTATTTT
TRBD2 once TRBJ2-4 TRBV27 CVGGALLAKNIQYF TGTGTCGGGGGGGCCTTACTAGCCAAAAACATTCAGTACTTC
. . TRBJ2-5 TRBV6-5 CASSYLAVQETQYF TGTGCCAGCAGTTACTTAGCGGTCCAAGAGACCCAGTACTTC
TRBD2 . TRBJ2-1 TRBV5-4 CASSPSGRADDEQFF TGTGCCAGCAGCCCTAGCGGGAGGGCTGACGATGAGCAGTTCTTC
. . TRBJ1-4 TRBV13 CASSLTGEKLFF TGTGCCAGCAGCTTAACGGGGGAAAAACTGTTTTTT
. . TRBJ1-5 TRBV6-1 CASSEHGRDQPQHF TGTGCCAGCAGTGAACATGGCAGGGATCAGCCCCAGCATTTT
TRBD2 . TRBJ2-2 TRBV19 CASSPQGGLWPGELFF TGTGCCAGTAGTCCCCAGGGAGGGCTGTGGCCCGGGGAGCTGTTTTTT
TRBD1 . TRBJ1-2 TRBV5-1 CASSWGTDANYGYTF TGCGCCAGCAGCTGGGGGACAGACGCTAACTATGGCTACACCTTC
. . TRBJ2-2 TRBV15 CATSEGGTGELFF TGTGCCACCAGCGAAGGGGGCACCGGGGAGCTGTTTTTT
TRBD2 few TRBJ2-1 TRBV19 CASSIAASGREEQFF TGTGCCAGTAGTATAGCGGCTAGCGGGAGGGAAGAGCAGTTCTTC
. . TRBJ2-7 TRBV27 CASSLGGGTYEQYF TGTGCCAGCAGTTTAGGGGGAGGAACCTACGAGCAGTACTTC
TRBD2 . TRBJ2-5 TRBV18 CASSPPGLAGGETQYF TGTGCCAGCTCACCACCGGGTCTAGCGGGAGGAGAGACCCAGTACTTC
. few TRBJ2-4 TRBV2 CASSGQNIQYF TGTGCCAGTAGCGGTCAAAACATTCAGTACTTC
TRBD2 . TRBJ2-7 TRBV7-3 CASSLTARLAGGEQYF TGTGCCAGCAGCTTAACGGCCCGACTAGCGGGAGGCGAGCAGTACTTC
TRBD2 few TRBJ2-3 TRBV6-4 CASSDGLAGGTDTQYF TGTGCCAGCAGTGACGGACTAGCGGGTGGCACAGATACGCAGTATTTT
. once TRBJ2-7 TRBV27 CASSLSPGLASEQYF TGTGCCAGCAGTTTATCCCCCGGGTTGGCCTCCGAGCAGTACTTC
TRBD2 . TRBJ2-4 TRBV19 CASTSGTLKNIQYF TGTGCCAGTACCAGCGGGACCCTCAAAAACATTCAGTACTTC
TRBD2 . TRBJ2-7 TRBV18 CASSWTSGTNYEQYF TGTGCCAGCTCGTGGACTAGCGGGACCAACTACGAGCAGTACTTC
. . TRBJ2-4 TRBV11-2 CASSSTRGKLAKNIQYF TGTGCCAGCAGCTCCACCCGGGGTAAACTAGCCAAAAACATTCAGTACTTC
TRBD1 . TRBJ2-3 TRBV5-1 CASTGGTGARRTDTQYF TGCGCCAGCACAGGCGGGACAGGGGCACGCCGCACAGATACGCAGTATTTT
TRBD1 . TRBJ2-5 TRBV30 CAWDRETGETQYF TGTGCCTGGGACAGGGAAACTGGTGAGACCCAGTACTTC
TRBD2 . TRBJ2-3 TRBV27 CASSRTSGSRGTDTQYF TGTGCCAGCAGCAGGACTAGCGGGAGTCGTGGCACAGATACGCAGTATTTT
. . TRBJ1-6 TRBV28 CASSLGQGSSYNSPLHF TGTGCCAGCAGTTTAGGGCAGGGAAGCTCCTATAATTCACCCCTCCACTTT
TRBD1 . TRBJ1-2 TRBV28 CASSLQGAQANYGYTF TGTGCCAGCAGTCTACAGGGGGCTCAAGCTAACTATGGCTACACCTTC
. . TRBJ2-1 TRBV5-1 CASSWSGGYNEQFF TGCGCCAGCAGCTGGAGCGGCGGATACAATGAGCAGTTCTTC
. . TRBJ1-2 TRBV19 CASSGWPGQSYNYGYTF TGTGCCAGTAGTGGATGGCCTGGACAGAGTTACAACTATGGCTACACCTTC
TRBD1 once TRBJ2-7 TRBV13 CASSSGTGDYEQYF TGTGCCAGCAGCTCCGGGACAGGGGACTACGAGCAGTACTTC
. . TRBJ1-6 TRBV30 CAWSPPPVRAYNSPLHF TGTGCCTGGAGTCCCCCTCCGGTCAGGGCCTATAATTCACCCCTCCACTTT
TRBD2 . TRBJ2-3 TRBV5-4 CASSAGTSGTFGTDTQYF TGTGCCAGCAGCGCCGGGACTAGCGGGACCTTTGGAACAGATACGCAGTATTTT
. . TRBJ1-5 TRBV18 CASSQEQGFGQPQHF TGTGCCAGCTCACAAGAGCAGGGGTTTGGTCAGCCCCAGCATTTT